These 6 T cell receptor beta chains originate from one sample sequenced in a study of blood T cell repertoires in COVID-19. Produced via immunoSEQ multiplex PCR; TCRdb's table is partial and in-frame only. In the table there are under 200,000 clones, 85% to 90% of which are singletons. The sample comprised peripheral blood. These receptors all stem from a woman in her seventies with COVID-19, enrolled during active disease.

CDR3 in DNA: TGTGCCAGCAGCCCCGGGACAGTCAGGAACACTGAAGCTTTCTTT. Protein sequence: CASSPGTVRNTEAFF. The J gene is TRBJ1-1, the V gene TRBV7-2; 7 positions match TRBD1. This CDR3 region has 15 residues. CDR1 SGHTA and CDR2 FQGNSA come from the germline V gene. Trimming at V came to 5 bases and at J to 1 base, leaving 7 bases not matched to a gene.

This chain joins TRBV12-3 or TRBV12-4 and TRBJ2-7; 8 bases are a match to TRBD1. V lost 4 bases and J lost 2; bases outside the gene matches: 1. The CDR3 has 13 residues. This CDR3 reads CASSSGGPYEQYF. Written as DNA, the CDR3 is TGTGCCAGCAGTTCAGGGGGCCCCTACGAGCAGTACTTC.

The V gene is TRBV6-2 or TRBV6-3, the J gene TRBJ1-1; D is unresolved. CDR1 MNHEY and CDR2 SVGEGT come from the germline V gene. The CDR3 totals 12 residues. The V end lost 5 bases, the J end lost 7 bases, and 11 bases lay between the germline ends. The CDR3 here is CASSPQMNEAFF. The CDR3 DNA follows: TGTGCCAGCAGTCCACAGATGAATGAAGCTTTCTTT.

The chain employs TRBV7-2 and TRBJ1-6; weak D call: TRBD1 (5 bases). Trimming took off 1 base at V and 10 bases at J, with 17 bases between the two ends. Germline-derived CDR1 and CDR2 are SGHTA and FQGNSA. This CDR3 contains 16 residues. The CDR3 loop is CASSLEGTDAGSPLHF. In DNA, the CDR3 is TGTGCCAGCAGCTTAGAGGGGACCGACGCGGGGTCACCCCTCCACTTT.

The chain links TRBV4-2 to TRBJ1-6, with 8 bases matching TRBD1. The J segment lost 8 bases and the V segment lost 4 bases, leaving 10 bases of the junction unmatched. The CDR3 totals 16 residues. Germline values: CDR1 LGHNA, CDR2 YNFKEQ. CDR3 sequence reads: CASSPPHAQGDSPLHF. Here the CDR3 DNA reads TGTGCCAGCAGCCCCCCACACGCACAGGGGGATTCACCCCTCCACTTT.

This clone was counted only a few times. This chain joins TRBV18 and TRBJ1-5, with TRBD1 as a possible D gene (5 bases). V was clipped by 3 bases and J by 3 bases, with 9 bases between them. Germline loops: CDR1 KGHSH, CDR2 LQKENI. The CDR3 extends over 14 amino acids. The chain's CDR3 is CASSPVGDNQPQHF. The CDR3, as DNA: TGTGCCAGCTCACCGGTAGGGGACAATCAGCCCCAGCATTTT.